Presented here are 32 T cell receptor beta chains from one specimen sequenced in a study of cytomegalovirus exposure and HLA in healthy donors. TCRdb's copy holds only in-frame clones and misses some; the assay was immunoSEQ multiplex PCR. The repertoire holds around 300,000 clones, roughly 90% seen once, with roughly 1% in the top ten. The sample was PBMCs. These receptors were taken from a woman under 30 in good health and CMV-seronegative.

V gene TRBV7-7 combines with J gene TRBJ2-5; a weak D match, TRBD2 (5 bases). The CDR3 is 15 residues long. Germline CDR1 reads SSHAT; CDR2 reads FNYEAQ (reference sequence). The germline V and J ends were trimmed by 5 bases and 2 bases, with 15 bases remaining between them. The CDR3 protein is CASSIGLMVQETQYF. In DNA form, the CDR3 reads TGTGCCAGCAGCATTGGACTTATGGTACAAGAGACCCAGTACTTC.

J is TRBJ2-5 and V is TRBV27; 10 bases agree with TRBD2. The CDR3 sequence is 16 residues long. The J segment lost 2 bases and the V segment lost 5 bases, leaving 8 bases of the junction unmatched. Germline lookup yields CDR1 MNHEY and CDR2 SMNVEV (reference sequence). Here the CDR3 DNA reads TGTGCCAGCAGTCCCAGACTAGCGGGCCCTCAAGAGACCCAGTACTTC. Translation gives CASSPRLAGPQETQYF.

The J gene is TRBJ1-1, the V gene TRBV5-4; D might be TRBD1 (5 bases). The V gene's germline CDR1 is SGHNT and CDR2 YYREEE (reference sequence). CDR3 length equals 16 residues. The V end lost 3 bases, the J end lost 1 base, and 16 bases lay between the germline ends. The CDR3 protein is CASSWGGIGQNTEAFF. DNA for the CDR3: TGTGCCAGCAGCTGGGGGGGTATAGGACAGAACACTGAAGCTTTCTTT.

This chain joins TRBV4-1 and TRBJ2-1, with 14 positions matching TRBD2. Germline V gene lookup returns CDR1 MGHRA and CDR2 YSYEKL. V shed 1 base, J shed 4 bases, and the junction held 12 bases outside the gene matches. CDR3 size: 20 residues. DNA for the CDR3: TGCGCCAGCAGCCAAGTAACGGTGGGACTAGCGGGAGTCGTATACAATGAGCAGTTCTTC. This codes for CASSQVTVGLAGVVYNEQFF.

The chain recombines TRBV7-9 with TRBJ2-1; TRBD1 might be the D (5 bases). CDR1 is SEHNR and CDR2 is FQNEAQ in the germline V gene (reference sequence). Trimming removed 6 bases from V and 8 bases from J, with 20 bases in between. CDR3 size: 15 residues. The CDR3 protein is CASRMTEVVSDEQFF. The DNA of the CDR3 is TGTGCCAGCAGGATGACAGAAGTCGTCTCAGATGAGCAGTTCTTC.

The chain links TRBV7-2 to TRBJ2-1; 11 nucleotides line up with TRBD2. The trim removed 7 bases at V and 6 bases at J, leaving 8 bases unmatched. Germline V gene lookup returns CDR1 SGHTA and CDR2 FQGNSA. CDR3 size: 15 residues. CDR3 amino acids: CASIPSLAGGNEQFF. Written as DNA, the CDR3 is TGTGCCAGCATCCCATCCCTAGCGGGAGGCAATGAGCAGTTCTTC.

The rearrangement links TRBV27 to TRBJ2-1, with D tentatively TRBD2 (5 bases). Between the trimmed V and J ends, which lost 0 bases and 2 bases, there was a span of 11 bases. The germline V gene has CDR1 MNHEY and CDR2 SMNVEV (reference sequence). The CDR3 has 16 amino acids. The CDR3 spells CASSLSSGGAYNEQFF. CDR3 sequence (DNA): TGTGCCAGCAGTTTATCATCAGGAGGAGCCTACAATGAGCAGTTCTTC.

To note about this clone: A much larger clone sits a single nucleotide away, making a read error possible. J is TRBJ1-1 and V is TRBV7-9; a weak D match, TRBD1 (5 bases). The CDR3 consists of 14 residues. Germline lookup yields CDR1 SEHNR and CDR2 FQNEAQ (reference sequence). V lost 5 bases, J lost 0 bases, and 10 bases lay in between. CDR3 loop: CASSPGGVNTEAFF. The CDR3 DNA follows: TGTGCCAGCAGCCCGGGAGGGGTGAACACTGAAGCTTTCTTT.

This clone was detected only once. The chain is built from TRBV10-3 and TRBJ2-7, with TRBD2 identical over 8 bases. V trimming: 7 bases; J trimming: 5 bases; junction bases outside the gene matches: 13. This CDR3 comprises 15 residues. Germline V gene sequence: CDR1 ENHRY, CDR2 SYGVKD. CDR3 protein: CAINDPAGGTHEQYF. CDR3 DNA sequence: TGTGCCATCAACGATCCCGCGGGAGGAACGCACGAGCAGTACTTC.

The rearrangement joins TRBV2 to TRBJ2-5; 11 nucleotides align to TRBD2. Germline values: CDR1 SNHLY, CDR2 FYNNEI. The J segment lost 0 bases and the V segment lost 6 bases, leaving 9 bases of the junction unmatched. The CDR3 has 17 amino acids. This chain's CDR3 is CASRGRTSGRYQETQYF. CDR3 nucleotides: TGTGCCAGCAGAGGGAGGACTAGCGGGCGGTACCAAGAGACCCAGTACTTC. Using reference TRBV2 and TRBJ2-5 for the parts outside the CDR3, the full variable domain is EPEVTQTPSHQVTQMGQEVILRCVPISNHLYFYWYRQILGQKVEFLVSFYNNEISEKSEIFDDQFSVERPDGSNFTLKIRSTKLEDSAMYFCASRGRTSGRYQETQYFGPGTRLLVL.

The V gene is TRBV5-4, the J gene TRBJ2-1, with TRBD2 identical over 13 bases. Germline trimming cut 4 bases from V and 8 bases from J; bases unmatched to any gene: 9. This CDR3 has 16 residues. Germline V gene data show CDR1 as SGHNT and CDR2 as YYREEE (reference sequence). The CDR3 is CASSQLAGGPGDEQFF. The CDR3 nucleotides read TGTGCCAGCAGCCAACTAGCGGGAGGGCCAGGCGATGAGCAGTTCTTC. The full variable domain, completed using reference TRBV5-4 and TRBJ2-1, is ETGVTQSPTHLIKTRGQQVTLRCSSQSGHNTVSWYQQALGQGPQFIFQYYREEENGRGNFPPRFSGLQFPNYSSELNVNALELDDSALYLCASSQLAGGPGDEQFFGPGTRLTVL.

J is TRBJ2-7 and V is TRBV13; 7 nucleotides agree with TRBD2. Trimming cost V 4 bases and J 7 bases; bases outside gene matches: 13. CDR1 is PRHDT and CDR2 is FYEKMQ in the germline V gene (reference sequence). The CDR3 covers 15 residues. CDR3 in DNA: TGTGCCAGCAGCTCCCCGCGGGAGATTCGGCAAGAGCAGTACTTC. Translated: CASSSPREIRQEQYF. Looking up the rest from reference TRBV13 and TRBJ2-7 gives the full variable domain: AAGVIQSPRHLIKEKRETATLKCYPIPRHDTVYWYQQGPGQDPQFLISFYEKMQSDKGSIPDRFSAQQFSDYHSELNMSSLELGDSALYFCASSSPREIRQEQYFGPGTRLTVT.

The J gene is TRBJ2-4, the V gene TRBV13; 11 bases are a match to TRBD2. Germline CDR1 PRHDT, CDR2 FYEKMQ (reference sequence). Trimming removed 6 bases from V and 6 bases from J; junction bases left unmatched: 10. The CDR3 is 16 amino acids. The CDR3 sequence is CASRDLSGRAGNIQYF. The CDR3 DNA reads as TGTGCCAGCAGAGACCTTAGCGGGAGGGCCGGAAACATTCAGTACTTC.

The chain combines TRBV5-1 with TRBJ1-1, with 8 bases identical to TRBD1. There are 13 residues in the CDR3. V lost 4 bases and J lost 4; bases outside the gene matches: 3. Germline assignment: CDR1 SGHRS and CDR2 YFSETQ. CDR3 sequence reads: CASSRTGRTEAFF. The CDR3 DNA follows: TGCGCCAGCAGCCGGACAGGGCGCACTGAAGCTTTCTTT.

J is TRBJ1-2 and V is TRBV28; tentatively, D is TRBD1 (5 bases). Germline CDR1 reads MDHEN; CDR2 reads SYDVKM. Deletions cut 3 bases from V and 4 bases from J, with 9 bases between. CDR3 length equals 13 residues. The CDR3 region is CASSFRRGYGYTF. CDR3 nucleotides: TGTGCCAGCAGTTTCCGGAGGGGCTATGGCTACACCTTC.

This clone showed up just a few times. The chain has TRBV29-1 and TRBJ2-1, with D possibly being TRBD1 (5 bases). Germline V gene data show CDR1 as SQVTM and CDR2 as ANQGSEA. The CDR3 is 11 residues long. V was trimmed by 8 bases and J by 7 bases, leaving 12 bases between them. CDR3 loop: CSPAQGNEQFF. As DNA, the CDR3 is TGCAGCCCCGCCCAGGGAAATGAGCAGTTCTTC.

This chain links TRBV7-2 with TRBJ2-3; perhaps TRBD1 as D (5 bases). CDR3 length equals 16 residues. V was cut by 5 bases and J by 2 bases, with 17 bases left in between. Germline CDR1 reads SGHTA; CDR2 reads FQGNSA. The CDR3 sequence is CASSLNYRQSTDTQYF. The CDR3 nucleotides are TGTGCCAGCAGCCTAAATTACCGACAGTCCACAGATACGCAGTATTTT.

This clone showed up just once. The chain carries TRBV7-3 and TRBJ2-7; D may be TRBD2 (6 bases). CDR1 is SGHTA, CDR2 FQGTGA, per germline. The CDR3 contains 14 residues. The V gene lost 5 bases and the J gene lost 6 bases, with 17 bases spanning the gap. CDR3: CASSPRPGEAEQYF. In DNA form, the CDR3 reads TGTGCCAGCAGCCCACGCCCCGGGGAGGCCGAGCAGTACTTC.

The gene calls are TRBV7-2 and TRBJ2-7; 7 bases are a match to TRBD2. The CDR3 has 15 amino acids. V gave up 3 bases and J gave up 5 bases; unmatched junction bases: 10. Germline V gene data show CDR1 as SGHTA and CDR2 as FQGNSA. The CDR3 nucleotides read TGTGCCAGCAGCTTTGTGGCGGGAGTAGCGGACGAGCAGTACTTC. Translating it yields CASSFVAGVADEQYF.

The chain carries TRBV30 and TRBJ1-1; D not certain. CDR3 length equals 13 residues. Germline V CDR1 and CDR2: GTSNPN, SVGIG (reference sequence). V lost 4 bases to trimming and J lost 6 bases, with 15 bases between them. CDR3 coding DNA: TGTGCCTGGACCCTGGGCGGGAGAGCTGAAGCTTTCTTT. This gives the protein CAWTLGGRAEAFF.

The chain combines TRBV5-1 with TRBJ1-1; TRBD1 matches 11 bases. Germline CDR1 is SGHRS and CDR2 is YFSETQ. This CDR3 is built from 17 residues. Trimming at V came to 0 bases and at J to 4 bases, leaving 8 bases not matched to a gene. The CDR3 region is CASSLGRTGGVGTEAFF. The DNA of the CDR3 is TGCGCCAGCAGCTTGGGCAGGACAGGGGGCGTGGGCACTGAAGCTTTCTTT.

The CDR3 sequence is CASSPQPQNTEAFF. Written as DNA, the CDR3 is TGTGCCAGCAGTCCACAGCCGCAGAACACTGAAGCTTTCTTT. This chain joins TRBV7-6 and TRBJ1-1; D is uncertain. CDR3 size: 14 residues. CDR1 and CDR2 (germline): SGHVS, FNYEAQ. Deletions cut 6 bases from V and 1 base from J, with 12 bases between.

The chain links TRBV7-8 to TRBJ2-5, with TRBD2 identical over 9 bases. The CDR3 length is 15 residues. Germline V lookup: CDR1 SGHVS, CDR2 FQNEAQ. After removal of 5 bases from V and 2 bases from J, the junction contained 6 bases not matched to a gene. The CDR3 DNA reads as TGTGCCAGCAGCCCCACTAGCGGGCCTCAAGAGACCCAGTACTTC. Its translation is CASSPTSGPQETQYF.

The chain is built from TRBV28 and TRBJ2-7; TRBD1 matches 9 bases. The length of the CDR3 is 16 residues. After removal of 5 bases from V and 0 bases from J, the junction contained 8 bases not matched to a gene. The germline CDR1 and CDR2 sequences are MDHEN and SYDVKM. In nucleotides, the CDR3 is TGTGCCAGCAGTACCCCCCGGGACAGGGACTCCTACGAGCAGTACTTC. Protein sequence: CASSTPRDRDSYEQYF. The full variable domain, with the rest looked up from reference TRBV28 and TRBJ2-7, is DVKVTQSSRYLVKRTGEKVFLECVQDMDHENMFWYRQDPGLGLRLIYFSYDVKMKEKGDIPEGYSVSREKKERFSLILESASTNQTSMYLCASSTPRDRDSYEQYFGPGTRLTVT.

The genes are TRBV2 and TRBJ1-1; D is undetermined. This CDR3 region has 11 residues. Germline V CDR1 and CDR2: SNHLY, FYNNEI. V dropped 3 bases and J dropped 11 bases, with 10 bases sitting between them. CDR3 DNA: TGTGCCAGCAGTGACCGGGGTACCGCTTTCTTT. Translating gives CASSDRGTAFF.

The chain links TRBV4-1 to TRBJ2-5, with TRBD1 matching 8 bases. The ends lost 0 bases at V and 4 bases at J; junction bases unmatched: 10. This CDR3 has 17 amino acids. Germline CDR1 is MGHRA and CDR2 is YSYEKL. This CDR3 reads CASSQEYKTGVGETQYF. CDR3 bases: TGCGCCAGCAGCCAAGAGTATAAGACAGGGGTCGGAGAGACCCAGTACTTC.

The J gene is TRBJ2-3, the V gene TRBV18, with 13 nucleotides matching TRBD2. Trimming cost V 3 bases and J 5 bases; bases outside gene matches: 8. This CDR3 region has 17 residues. Germline V gene sequence: CDR1 KGHSH, CDR2 LQKENI. The chain's CDR3 is CASSPGLAGASGDTQYF. The CDR3 DNA sequence: TGTGCCAGCTCACCCGGACTAGCGGGAGCCTCGGGAGATACGCAGTATTTT.

The chain joins TRBV11-2 to TRBJ2-7; possible D gene TRBD2, 7 bases. The CDR3 totals 16 residues. CDR1 and CDR2 from the germline V gene are SGHAT and FQNNGV. The V end lost 6 bases, the J end lost 2 bases, and 20 bases lay between the germline ends. The CDR3 DNA reads TGTGCCAGCAGACTTGGGGGGCTAGCGGAGGCCTACGAGCAGTACTTC. It encodes CASRLGGLAEAYEQYF.

The rearrangement links TRBV11-2 to TRBJ2-2, with D maybe TRBD2 (6 bases). CDR1 SGHAT and CDR2 FQNNGV come from the germline V gene. Trimming removed 6 bases from V and 6 bases from J, with 11 bases in between. CDR3 length equals 13 residues. Here the CDR3 DNA reads TGTGCCAGCAGTCCAAGGAGGGCCGGGGAGCTGTTTTTT. Encoded protein: CASSPRRAGELFF.

The CDR3 is CASSHNTQETQYF. As DNA, the CDR3 is TGTGCCAGCAGCCATAACACCCAAGAGACCCAGTACTTC. V gene TRBV4-2 combines with J gene TRBJ2-5, with D unresolved. The CDR3 length is 13 residues. The V gene's germline CDR1 is LGHNA and CDR2 YNFKEQ. Trimming left V 3 bases short and J 1 base short, with 6 bases between.

This chain links TRBV28 with TRBJ2-7, with 9 bases identical to TRBD1. Germline-derived CDR1 and CDR2 are MDHEN and SYDVKM. The V and J ends lost 8 bases and 4 bases, in that order; junction bases with no gene match: 6. The CDR3 extends over 13 amino acids. Here the CDR3 DNA reads TGTGCCAGCTCGGGACAGGGATGGTACGAGCAGTACTTC. Its protein product is CASSGQGWYEQYF.

The chain carries TRBV28 and TRBJ2-5; 9 bases are a match to TRBD2. Germline V gene sequence: CDR1 MDHEN, CDR2 SYDVKM. This CDR3 has 15 amino acids. V dropped 3 bases and J dropped 3; count of bases not matched to a gene: 5. CDR3 protein: CASSFFGGREETQYF. CDR3 bases: TGTGCCAGCAGTTTTTTTGGCGGGAGGGAAGAGACCCAGTACTTC.